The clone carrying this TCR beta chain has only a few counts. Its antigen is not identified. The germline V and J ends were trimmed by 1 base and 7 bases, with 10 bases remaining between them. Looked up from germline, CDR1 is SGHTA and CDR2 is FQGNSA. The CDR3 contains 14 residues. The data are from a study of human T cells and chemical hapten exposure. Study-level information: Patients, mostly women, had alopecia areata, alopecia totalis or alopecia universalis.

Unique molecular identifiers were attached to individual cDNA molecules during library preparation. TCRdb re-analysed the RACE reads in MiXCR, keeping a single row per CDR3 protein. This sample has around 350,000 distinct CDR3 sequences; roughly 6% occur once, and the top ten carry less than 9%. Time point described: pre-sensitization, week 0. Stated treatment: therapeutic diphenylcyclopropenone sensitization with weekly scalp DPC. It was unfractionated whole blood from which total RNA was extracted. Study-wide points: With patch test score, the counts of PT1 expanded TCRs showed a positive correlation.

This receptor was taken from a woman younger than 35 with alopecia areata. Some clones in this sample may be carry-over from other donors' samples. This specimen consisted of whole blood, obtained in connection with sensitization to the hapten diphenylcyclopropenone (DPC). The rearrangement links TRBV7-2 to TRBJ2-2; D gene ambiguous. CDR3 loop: CASSLVSGVGELFF. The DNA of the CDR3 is TGTGCCAGCAGCTTAGTGTCGGGCGTCGGGGAGCTGTTTTTT.